Here is one T cell receptor beta chain with its context. Followed longitudinally, the Seattle patients had been enrolled during active infection. Clones were sequenced by immunoSEQ multiplex PCR, and TCRdb holds only the in-frame ones, with some missing. This table holds about 220,000 clones, around 86% found once. The data stem from a study of blood T cell repertoires in COVID-19. For the study at large: The origin of the acute and convalescent COVID-19 samples was the United States, Italy and Spain. T cells, B-cell-depleted T cells, or PBMCs supplied cDNA or gDNA.

With 6 bases clipped from V and 3 bases from J, the junction kept 6 bases outside the gene matches. This CDR3 contains 14 residues. CDR1 and CDR2 (germline): KGHSH, LQKENI. Sequencing was performed on peripheral blood. The chain recombines TRBV18 with TRBJ2-5, with 8 bases identical to TRBD2. The sequence was collected from a woman aged 65 to 85 with COVID-19, enrolled during active disease. The CDR3 coding sequence is TGTGCCAGCTCCCCTATCGGGAGGGAAGAGACCCAGTACTTC. Its protein product is CASSPIGREETQYF. Looking up the rest from reference TRBV18 and TRBJ2-5 gives the full variable domain: NAGVMQNPRHLVRRRGQEARLRCSPMKGHSHVYWYRQLPEEGLKFMVYLQKENIIDESGMPKERFSAEFPKEGPSILRIQQVVRGDSAAYFCASSPIGREETQYFGPGTRLLVL.